The 5 T cell receptor beta chains below come from one sample, sequenced in a study of blood T cell repertoires in COVID-19. Profiling relied on immunoSEQ multiplex PCR, and the TCRdb table lists in-frame clones only, not all of them. This table holds some 130,000 clones, 65% to 85% found once. Sequencing used peripheral blood. The receptors were gathered from a man in his sixties or seventies with acute or convalescent COVID-19.

The genes are TRBV12-3 or TRBV12-4 and TRBJ1-1; no firm D call. Trimming shortened V by 4 bases and J by 0 bases, and 6 bases separated the two germline ends. There are 13 residues in the CDR3. Written as DNA, the CDR3 is TGTGCCAGCAGTTACAGCCTGAACACTGAAGCTTTCTTT. This encodes CASSYSLNTEAFF.

The chain combines TRBV4-1 with TRBJ1-6; D unclear. The V gene's germline CDR1 is MGHRA and CDR2 YSYEKL. V dropped 3 bases and J dropped 3 bases, with 9 bases sitting between them. This CDR3 contains 15 residues. The CDR3 reads CASSQGGNYNSPLHF. CDR3 nucleotides: TGCGCCAGCAGCCAGGGCGGGAACTATAATTCACCCCTCCACTTT.

V is TRBV7-4 and J is TRBJ1-3, with D unresolved. The V end lost 2 bases, the J end lost 4 bases, and 12 bases lay between the germline ends. Germline V lookup: CDR1 SGHVT, CDR2 SQSDAQ. The CDR3 has 15 residues. The DNA for the CDR3 is TGTGCCAGCAGCTTACCCCCTAGGAGGGGAAACACCATATATTTT. Translating gives CASSLPPRRGNTIYF.

The chain couples TRBV10-3 to TRBJ1-1; D ambiguous. Per germline, CDR1 ENHRY and CDR2 SYGVKD. Trimming shortened V by 4 bases and J by 0 bases, and 15 bases separated the two germline ends. The CDR3 extends over 16 amino acids. In nucleotides, the CDR3 is TGTGCCATCAGTGGACCCCGGGAGGGAATGAACACTGAAGCTTTCTTT. Its translation: CAISGPREGMNTEAFF.

This chain joins TRBV24-1 and TRBJ2-7; D is perhaps TRBD1 (6 bases). The germline V gene encodes CDR1 KGHDR and CDR2 SFDVKD. V lost 10 bases and J lost 0, with 12 bases in between. This CDR3 region has 13 residues. In nucleotides, the CDR3 is TGTGCCACAGCGACAGGCAACTCCTACGAGCAGTACTTC. This sequence encodes CATATGNSYEQYF.